This T cell receptor beta chain was profiled in a study of beta chain features in type 1 diabetes. Study-level information: Patients shared similar age, gender and cell yields with healthy donors. Regarding the study as a whole: TCRB repertoires of naive, central memory and Treg cells appeared more similar among patients than among healthy donors. Moderate but significant shortening of TCRB CDR3s was recorded in all four CD4+ subsets from Type 1 diabetes patients.

This clone was observed a few times. Its specificity is unknown. Expressed TCRB transcripts were sequenced after all isolated RNA was converted to cDNA. This table comes from immunoSEQ multiplex PCR, and its TCRdb copy is limited to in-frame clones, with some not included. The sample gives 640,000 or so clones, about an eighth of which show up once; roughly 0.04% is in the top ten. Each sorted population was over 95% pure. Deletions cut 3 bases from V and 0 bases from J, with 9 bases between. Per the germline V gene, CDR1 is LGHNA and CDR2 is YSLEER. The CDR3 has 15 residues. The sequenced material came from naive CD4+ T cells from blood. The TCR comes from a man between 18 and 29 years old with type 1 diabetes. The J gene is TRBJ1-5, the V gene TRBV4-3; no reliable D call. CDR3 region: CASSQEWYSNQPQHF. CDR3 bases: TGCGCCAGCAGCCAGGAATGGTATAGCAATCAGCCCCAGCATTTT.